A single T cell receptor beta chain is shown here with its context. Profiling relied on immunoSEQ multiplex PCR, and the TCRdb table lists in-frame clones only, not all of them. The sample includes about 150,000 clones, 90% to 95% of them seen just once. This specimen belongs to a study of T cell responses to AZD1222 COVID-19 vaccine. Germline assignment: CDR1 MNHNS and CDR2 SASEGT. V lost 2 bases to trimming and J lost 3 bases, with 14 bases between them. This CDR3 contains 15 residues. This receptor was identified in an adult who received the AZD1222 COVID-19 vaccine. This material consisted of peripheral blood, taken 28 days after the second AZD1222 dose. V usage is TRBV6-1 and J usage is TRBJ2-7; the D is unclear. The CDR3 protein is CASSERVGRNYEQYF. CDR3 DNA sequence: TGTGCCAGCAGTGAACGAGTCGGACGGAACTACGAGCAGTACTTC.